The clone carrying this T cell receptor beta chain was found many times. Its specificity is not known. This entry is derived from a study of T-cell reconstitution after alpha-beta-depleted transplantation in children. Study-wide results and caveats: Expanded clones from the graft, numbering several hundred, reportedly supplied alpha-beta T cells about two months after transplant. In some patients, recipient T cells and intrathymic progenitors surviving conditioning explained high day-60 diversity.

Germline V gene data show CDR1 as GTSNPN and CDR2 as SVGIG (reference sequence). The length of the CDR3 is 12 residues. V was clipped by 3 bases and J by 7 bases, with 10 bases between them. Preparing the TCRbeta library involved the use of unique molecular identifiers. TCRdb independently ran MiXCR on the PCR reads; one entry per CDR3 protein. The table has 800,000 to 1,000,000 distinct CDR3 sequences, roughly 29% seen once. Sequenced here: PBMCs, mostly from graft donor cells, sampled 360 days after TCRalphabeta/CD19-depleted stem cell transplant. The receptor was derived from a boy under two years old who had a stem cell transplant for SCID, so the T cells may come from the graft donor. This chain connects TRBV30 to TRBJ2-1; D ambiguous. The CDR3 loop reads CAWRSWENEQFF. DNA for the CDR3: TGTGCCTGGAGATCATGGGAAAATGAGCAGTTCTTC.